This TCR beta chain appears in the sequencing data of a study of CD8+CD57+ T cells in acquired aplastic anemia. Study information: On average, sorted CD4+ and CD8+ cells gave around 3.3 ug of DNA. For CD4+ cells, healthy donors had an average of approximately 10 million reads. Study-level results: A significant difference in CD8+ Simpson's diversity between patients and controls was not found. Patients and controls shared some 29 CD8+ CDR3 sequences, which appeared highly expressed in patients and within their immunodominant clones.

This clonotype has at least ten counts. Its matching antigen is unknown. Looked up from germline, CDR1 is SNHLY and CDR2 is FYNNEI. Trimming left V 8 bases short and J 4 bases short, with 9 bases between. The CDR3 covers 13 residues. The TCR beta profiling, which covered VDJ combination and CDR3 sequence, was carried out using genomic DNA as the template. TCRdb called the reads again in MiXCR, with one record for every CDR3 protein. This repertoire shows 400,000 to 500,000 distinct CDR3 sequences, approximately 70% found once; its top ten account for 3% to 4.5%. The sequence derives from a human donor in good health, serving as a control. Sequenced sample: sorted CD4+, CD8+, or CD8+CD57+ T cells (not recorded which) from PBMCs. The chain combines TRBV2 with TRBJ1-6; D not certain. The CDR3 DNA follows: TGTGCCAGCGTGACGGAATATAATTCACCCCTCCACTTT. Translating gives CASVTEYNSPLHF.